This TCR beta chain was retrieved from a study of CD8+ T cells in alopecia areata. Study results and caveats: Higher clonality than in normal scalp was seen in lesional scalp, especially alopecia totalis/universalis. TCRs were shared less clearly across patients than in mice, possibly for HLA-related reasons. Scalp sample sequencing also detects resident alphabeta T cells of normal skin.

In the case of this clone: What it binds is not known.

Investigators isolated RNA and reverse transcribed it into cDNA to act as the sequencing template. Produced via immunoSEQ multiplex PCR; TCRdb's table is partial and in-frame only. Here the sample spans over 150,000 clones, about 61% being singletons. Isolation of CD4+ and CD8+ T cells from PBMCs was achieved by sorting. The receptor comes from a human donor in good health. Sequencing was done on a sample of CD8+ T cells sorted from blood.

The CDR3 region has the DNA TGTGCCAGCAGCTTAGCGCAGGGCAGAGGATACGAGCAGTACTTC. This encodes CASSLAQGRGYEQYF. The V call is TRBV7-9, the J call TRBJ2-7, with D perhaps matching TRBD1 (5 bases). CDR1 and CDR2 from the germline V gene are SEHNR and FQNEAQ (reference sequence). With 0 bases removed from V and 4 bases from J, the gap between germline ends came to 13 bases. This CDR3 comprises 15 residues.